The sequence of this T cell receptor beta chain was determined in a study of T cells in Graves' hyperthyroidism and ophthalmopathy. Amplified regions were TCR beta CDR3 sequences from RNA transcripts. HTBI primers were the set used in a first-round RT-PCR of the TCR CDR3. TCRdb called the multiplex PCR reads again in MiXCR, with one record for every CDR3 protein. Here the sample spans roughly 400,000 distinct CDR3 sequences, about 14% being singletons. Study-level points and caveats: Blood shared most expanded thyroid clonotypes above 0.001. In simple terms, a model built on 13 V-J features told ophthalmopathy apart from stable hyperthyroidism.

Germline V gene data show CDR1 as MNHNS and CDR2 as SASEGT. The CDR3 length is 18 residues. V lost 0 bases, J lost 4 bases, and 19 bases lay in between. This clonotype was observed at least ten times. Its antigen remains unidentified. V gene TRBV6-1 combines with J gene TRBJ1-3; D not certain. This clonotype was sampled from a man between 50 and 59 years old with Graves' ophthalmopathy. The sequencing input was blood. CDR3 in amino acids: CASSEANFRPIRGNTIYF. CDR3 in DNA: TGTGCCAGCAGTGAAGCGAATTTCCGGCCCATCAGAGGAAACACCATATATTTT.